This TCR beta chain appears in the sequencing data of a study of cytotoxic CD8 clonotypes in ibrutinib-treated CLL. Background on the study: Mean values per sample were a few hundred thousand productive templates and around 96,000 productive rearrangements. General study points: Baseline clonality, above age-matched healthy donor levels, tracked circulating CD8+ T-cell counts. Clonality rose at ibrutinib response, held steady in sustained remission, and fell toward baseline at progression.

This clone was recorded a few times. Its antigen is currently unknown. TCR beta libraries used 2 to 2.5 micrograms of genomic DNA from cryopreserved PBMCs. Clones were read by immunoSEQ multiplex PCR, and TCRdb kept only the in-frame ones, dropping some. The data show some 200,000 clones, with 70% to 75% seen just once and about 6.2% held by the top ten. V dropped 4 bases and J dropped 3 bases, with 17 bases sitting between them. The CDR3 has 15 residues. CDR1 and CDR2 from the germline V gene are SGHRS and YFSETQ. This TCR was recovered from a human donor with chronic lymphocytic leukemia. The chain is built from TRBV5-1 and TRBJ2-7; TRBD1 or TRBD2 may be the D gene (5 bases each). Sequenced here: PBMCs, sampled after 12 months of ibrutinib treatment. In nucleotides, the CDR3 is TGCGCCAGCAGCCCGCTCCCCGGGACCCTCTACGAGCAGTACTTC. Its protein is CASSPLPGTLYEQYF. The entire variable domain, with the rest obtained from reference TRBV5-1 and TRBJ2-7, is as follows: KAGVTQTPRYLIKTRGQQVTLSCSPISGHRSVSWYQQTPGQGLQFLFEYFSETQRNKGNFPGRFSGRQFSNSRSEMNVSTLELGDSALYLCASSPLPGTLYEQYFGPGTRLTVT.